This entry lists 9 T cell receptor beta chains sequenced from one sample in a study of T cell repertoires in cytomegalovirus infection. Via MiXCR, TCRdb re-called the reads, giving one row per CDR3 protein. Here the sample spans a few hundred thousand distinct CDR3 sequences, about 39% being singletons. No antigen has been identified for these receptors. The sample was cultured PBMCs, taken from culture after CMV antigen stimulation. The receptors come from a human donor in good health (CMV status not recorded). Some clones in this sample may be carry-over from other donors' samples.

The chain links TRBV7-8 to TRBJ1-2, with D possibly TRBD1 on 5 matching bases. Germline lookup yields CDR1 SGHVS and CDR2 FQNEAQ. Trimming took 5 bases from V and 4 from J, leaving 17 bases between them. This CDR3 has 15 residues. This CDR3 reads CASSMGLYKSYGYTF. CDR3 coding DNA: TGTGCCAGCAGCATGGGACTCTATAAGTCCTATGGCTACACCTTC.

The V call is TRBV12-3 or TRBV12-4, the J call TRBJ2-1; 10 nucleotides agree with TRBD2. CDR3 length: 15 residues. Germline trimming cut 7 bases from V and 9 bases from J; bases unmatched to any gene: 12. The DNA of the CDR3 is TGTGCCAGCAACCTTAGAGCGGGAGGGCGGGGTGAGCAGTTCTTC. Translated: CASNLRAGGRGEQFF.

The V call is TRBV2, the J call TRBJ2-5; D is undetermined. Per germline, CDR1 SNHLY and CDR2 FYNNEI. Trimming left V 7 bases short and J 5 bases short, with 11 bases between. There are 12 residues in the CDR3. This CDR3 reads CASKAGVETQYF. The CDR3 DNA sequence: TGTGCCAGCAAAGCCGGAGTTGAGACCCAGTACTTC.

This clonotype turned up a few times. The chain recombines TRBV15 with TRBJ2-7, with 9 positions matching TRBD1. The CDR3 is 14 amino acids. CDR1 LNHNV and CDR2 YYDKDF come from the germline V gene (reference sequence). The V and J ends lost 5 bases and 7 bases, in that order; junction bases with no gene match: 9. CDR3 sequence: CATSAWDREGEQYF. The CDR3 DNA is TGTGCCACCAGCGCCTGGGACAGGGAAGGGGAGCAGTACTTC.

Details on this clonotype: Because it lacks the conserved phenylalanine or tryptophan at the end, this CDR3 is likely a read error. This chain connects TRBV7-2 to TRBJ2-7; the match to TRBD2 covers 7 bases. The CDR3 has 12 amino acids. The germline V gene encodes CDR1 SGHTA and CDR2 FQGNSA. The V gene end was trimmed by 4 bases and the J gene end by 10 bases; junction bases not matched to a gene: 7. The CDR3 DNA reads as TGTGCCAGCAGCTCCCGAGCGGGGCTACAGTACCTC. Translated, it gives CASSSRAGLQYL.

This clonotype has just a few counts. The rearrangement joins TRBV4-1 to TRBJ2-3; no definite D call. Germline values: CDR1 MGHRA, CDR2 YSYEKL. This CDR3 region has 15 residues. Trimming shortened V by 4 bases and J by 5 bases, and 16 bases separated the two germline ends. As DNA, the CDR3 is TGCGCCAGCAGCCTCAGCCTCGGAAGGCAAGATACGCAGTATTTT. Translated, it gives CASSLSLGRQDTQYF.

The chain carries TRBV11-2 and TRBJ2-3, with D unresolved. Trimming removed 2 bases from V and 5 bases from J, with 14 bases in between. CDR1 and CDR2 (germline): SGHAT, FQNNGV. This CDR3 has 15 residues. CDR3 in amino acids: CASSLFPHPGDTQYF. As DNA, the CDR3 is TGTGCCAGCAGCTTATTCCCGCACCCGGGAGATACGCAGTATTTT.

CDR3 protein: CASQMGAGEQYF. The CDR3 DNA reads TGTGCCAGCCAAATGGGGGCGGGGGAGCAGTACTTC. The rearrangement links TRBV12-3 or TRBV12-4 to TRBJ2-7; D assignment may be TRBD1 or TRBD2 (6 bases each). V was clipped by 8 bases and J by 7 bases, with 15 bases between them. The length of the CDR3 is 12 residues.

This chain connects TRBV19 to TRBJ2-5, with 7 bases that match TRBD1. The CDR3 is 14 residues long. Germline-derived CDR1 and CDR2 are LNHDA and SQIVND (reference sequence). Trimming removed 5 bases from V and 2 bases from J; junction bases left unmatched: 5. The CDR3 DNA sequence: TGTGCCAGTAGTCCGTGGGACAGACAAGAGACCCAGTACTTC. It codes for CASSPWDRQETQYF.